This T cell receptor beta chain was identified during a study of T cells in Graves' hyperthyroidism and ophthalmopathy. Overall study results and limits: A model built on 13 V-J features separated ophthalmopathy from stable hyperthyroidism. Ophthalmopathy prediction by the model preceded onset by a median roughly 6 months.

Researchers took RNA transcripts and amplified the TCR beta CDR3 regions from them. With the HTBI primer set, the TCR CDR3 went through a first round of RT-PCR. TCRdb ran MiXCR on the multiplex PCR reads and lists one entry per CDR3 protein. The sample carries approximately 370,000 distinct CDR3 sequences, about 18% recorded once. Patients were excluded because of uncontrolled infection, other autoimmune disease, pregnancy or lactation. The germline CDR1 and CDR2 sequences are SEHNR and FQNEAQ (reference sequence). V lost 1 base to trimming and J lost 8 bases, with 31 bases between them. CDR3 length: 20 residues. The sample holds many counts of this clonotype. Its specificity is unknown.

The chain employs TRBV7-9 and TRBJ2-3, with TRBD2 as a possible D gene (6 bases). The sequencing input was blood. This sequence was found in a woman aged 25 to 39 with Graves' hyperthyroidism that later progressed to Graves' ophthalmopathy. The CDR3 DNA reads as TGTGCCAGCAGCTTAGGCTCTAGAGGGATAGCGGTGCCGGTGATCGGTACGCAGTATTTT. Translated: CASSLGSRGIAVPVIGTQYF.